This TCR beta chain was observed in a study of OX40 agonist ivuxolimab in advanced cancers. Study at large: The patients got ivuxolimab, which is an agonistic anti-OX40 (CD134) antibody. The diagnoses of dose-escalation patients were hepatocellular carcinoma, melanoma, renal cell or head and neck cancer.

General study findings and limits: In the 0.1-3.0 mg/kg groups, partial responders showed among the lowest expansion.

V dropped 7 bases and J dropped 7 bases, with 20 bases sitting between them. The CDR3 extends over 15 amino acids. Germline CDR1 is MNHEY and CDR2 is SVGAGI. Sequencing was performed with immunoSEQ multiplex PCR; in TCRdb, only in-frame clones are kept and a portion is missing. This table has around 82,000 clones, about 90% appearing once. Remarks on this clone: Its antigen is currently unknown.

Sequenced material: CD4+ or CD8+ T cells sorted from blood, taken in a trial of the OX40 agonist ivuxolimab. This sequence originates from an adult with an advanced solid tumor such as melanoma, head and neck, liver or kidney cancer. V is TRBV6-5 and J is TRBJ2-1; TRBD2 is a possible D gene (6 bases). The chain's CDR3 is CASTQGGTSGNEQFF. The CDR3 coding sequence is TGTGCCAGCACCCAAGGCGGGACCTCCGGGAATGAGCAGTTCTTC.